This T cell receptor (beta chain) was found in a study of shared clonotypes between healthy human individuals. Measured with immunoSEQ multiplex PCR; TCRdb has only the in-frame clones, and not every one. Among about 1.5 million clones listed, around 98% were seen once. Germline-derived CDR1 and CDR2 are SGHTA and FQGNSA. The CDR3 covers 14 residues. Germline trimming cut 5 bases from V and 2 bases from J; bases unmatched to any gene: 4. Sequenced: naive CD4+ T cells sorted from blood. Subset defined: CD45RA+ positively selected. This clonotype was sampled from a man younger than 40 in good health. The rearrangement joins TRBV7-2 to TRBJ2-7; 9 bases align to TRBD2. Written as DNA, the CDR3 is TGTGCCAGCAGCCAGGGACTAGCCCCCTACGAGCAGTACTTC. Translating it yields CASSQGLAPYEQYF. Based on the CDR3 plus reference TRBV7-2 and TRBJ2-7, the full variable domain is GAGVSQSPSNKVTEKGKDVELRCDPISGHTALYWYRQSLGQGLEFLIYFQGNSAPDKSGLPSDRFSAERTGGSVSTLTIQRTQQEDSAVYLCASSQGLAPYEQYFGPGTRLTVT.